This TCR beta chain was obtained from a study of blood T cell repertoires in COVID-19 (dated by TCRdb to 2019 to 2021). Turning to the overall study: Samples covering the acute and convalescent phases of COVID-19 were provided by collaborators in the United States, Italy and Spain. The material from the prospective study consisted of cDNA or gDNA derived from T cells, B-cell-depleted T cells, or PBMCs. Subjects who had been exposed to COVID-19, were actively infected with it, or had recovered from it provided the deeply sampled blood TCRbeta repertoires that made up the dataset. The repertoires were released in a freely available public database intended as a resource for research on the immune response to SARS-CoV-2. The samples were drawn from two sources: the first 160 participants of the ongoing ImmuneRACE study, and 1,000 to 1,500 subjects contributed by 6 global collaborators. The sample metadata nearly always contained a de-identified subject ID, COVID-19 status, age in years and sex. Where available, HLA class I and class II types were taken from metadata supplied by the sample provider and were not determined by assay-based typing.

Study-level results and caveats: The amount of clinical and demographic metadata varied by source and participant and was provided uncurated.

With regard to this clone: This clone's antigen is unknown. The sample holds no much larger clone one base away, and base qualities are not on file.

TCRbeta CDR3 regions were amplified from genomic DNA using the immunoSEQ Assay, a bias-controlled multiplex PCR. Per the source publication's procedure: Within the assay, amplification of reference gene primers was used to estimate how many nucleated cells each sample contained. Sequence reads were collapsed and filtered to measure the absolute abundance of every unique TCRbeta CDR3 rearrangement. For each sample, productive Simpson clonality was calculated as the square root of Simpson's diversity index across productive rearrangements. TCRdb provides this immuneACCESS table in a form limited to in-frame rearrangements. Some clones are lacking; in checked studies, under half of them reflect an unresolved V gene, and why the rest are absent is not known. V and J calls and clone size are given by that table; D and trimming were obtained from the DNA. The sample table holds 150,000 to 200,000 clones, of which roughly four fifths were seen once. Of the sample, 11% falls within the top ten clones.

Collaborating institutions collected whole blood in K2EDTA tubes following their own protocols. Collaborator samples were shipped for TCRbeta analysis as frozen whole blood, isolated PBMCs, or DNA extracted from either sample type. Reading from cysteine to phenylalanine, the CDR3 counts 15 amino acids. The DNA shown is the 45-base CDR3, in frame from base 1. V loses 2 bases at its end and J loses 2 bases; junction bases beyond the gene matches: 5. CDR1 and CDR2 were assigned from the germline V gene as MNHEY and SVGAGI. Sequencing input: peripheral blood. The sequence was obtained from a man in his sixties with active or convalescent COVID-19. The chain uses TRBV6-5 and TRBJ2-7; 8 bases in the middle match TRBD1. For the CDR3, the sequence is CASSYTTGEAYEQYF. The bases are TGTGCCAGCAGTTACACGACAGGGGAAGCCTACGAGCAGTACTTC.